This T cell receptor (beta chain) is from a study of T-cell reconstitution after alpha-beta-depleted transplantation in children. Unique molecular identifiers were used in preparing the TCRbeta library. TCRdb re-called the PCR reads with MiXCR, one entry per CDR3 protein. The table includes some 500,000 distinct CDR3 sequences, about 31% detected once. This clonotype was picked up a small number of times. The CDR3 has 13 residues. Germline V gene lookup returns CDR1 LNHDA and CDR2 SQIVND (reference sequence). The V end was cut by 0 bases, the J end by 10 bases, with 10 bases between. The TCR was taken from a human donor who donated a stem cell graft to a child with aplastic anemia. Specimen: PBMCs from the stem cell graft donor, collected from the stem cell graft. V and J are TRBV19 and TRBJ1-5; D gene ambiguous. CDR3 sequence (DNA): TGTGCCAGTAGTATAGATGGTCCGGACCCCCAGCATTTT. This gives the protein CASSIDGPDPQHF.